A selection of T cell receptor beta chains follows, all from one sample in a study of T cell responses to AZD1222 COVID-19 vaccine. The protocol was immunoSEQ multiplex PCR, while the TCRdb copy is restricted to in-frame clones and leaves out a portion. The sample has approximately 210,000 clones, roughly nine tenths seen once. Sequencing used peripheral blood, obtained 28 days after the second AZD1222 dose. The receptors here all came from an adult who received the AZD1222 COVID-19 vaccine. CDR3s leave out the opening cysteine and the closing phenylalanine or tryptophan. Fields, in order: J gene, D gene, V gene, CDR3 protein. A D gene is named only where the DNA matches it firmly.

J: TRBJ2-7
D: TRBD2
V: TRBV4-1
CDR3: ASSRLAGESYEQY

J: TRBJ1-2
D: -
V: TRBV6-6
CDR3: ASLEGLIPNYGYT

J: TRBJ1-2
D: -
V: TRBV11-3
CDR3: ASSRGGNGYT

J: TRBJ2-7
D: TRBD1
V: TRBV5-1
CDR3: ASSLEQGVSYEQY

J: TRBJ2-7
D: TRBD1
V: TRBV20-1
CDR3: AGQGNEQY

J: TRBJ1-1
D: -
V: TRBV6-5
CDR3: ASSYSSGAGAEAF

J: TRBJ2-1
D: TRBD2
V: TRBV5-1
CDR3: ASSLGLAFNEQF

J: TRBJ2-1
D: -
V: TRBV11-2
CDR3: ASSFYNEQF

J: TRBJ2-1
D: TRBD2
V: TRBV30
CDR3: AYRLAGGNEQF

J: TRBJ2-1
D: -
V: TRBV30
CDR3: AVAANNEQF

J: TRBJ2-7
D: TRBD2
V: TRBV6-5
CDR3: ATRSGRGGEQY